Listed here is a single TCR beta chain. One junction end does not reproduce the germline sequence, and a read error may be involved. This sample's RNA came from whole unsorted tissue. This record belongs to a study of tumor and adjacent non-tumor tissue in lung cancer. For the study at large: Patients were aged roughly 31 to 76, ten or so men and about five women, stage I to III.

Germline values: CDR1 LGHNA, CDR2 YNFKEQ. The CDR3 length is 16 residues. Three rounds of nested PCR, following a modified ARM-PCR protocol, produced the TCRbeta library. TCRdb re-called the multiplex PCR reads through MiXCR, storing one row per CDR3 protein. Among 200,000 or so distinct CDR3 sequences, 60% to 85% were seen once, and the ten largest hold 25%. V is TRBV4-2 and J is TRBJ2-2; 8 nucleotides line up with TRBD2. The receptor comes from a man aged 60 to 75 with non-small cell lung cancer. Source material: lung tumor tissue. The CDR3 region has the DNA TGTGCCAGCAACCAAGATACTAGCGGGAACACCGGGGAGCTGTTTTTT. Its protein is CASNQDTSGNTGELFF.